The rows below give T cell receptor beta chains drawn from one sample of a study of T cell changes during pregnancy in multiple sclerosis. TCRdb's table, derived via immunoSEQ multiplex PCR, lists solely in-frame clones and lacks some. The sample lists roughly 54,000 clones, 80% to 95% occurring once. Specimen: CD4+ T cells from peripheral blood mononuclear cells, collected after pregnancy. These receptors originate from a female donor with multiple sclerosis, enrolled in a pregnancy study. Both conserved end residues are part of each CDR3. The order of the fields is J gene, clone size, V gene, D gene, CDR3 protein, CDR3 DNA. D genes are given only for firm matches. Clone size appears in some rows only: once, few, many, or a class for an expanded clone.

TRBJ2-7 - TRBV30 TRBD2 CAWSVLAVDYEQYF TGTGCCTGGAGTGTACTAGCGGTGGACTACGAGCAGTACTTC
TRBJ1-2 - TRBV5-4 TRBD1 CASSSGQKLYGYTF TGTGCCAGCAGCTCGGGACAGAAGCTCTATGGCTACACCTTC
TRBJ1-1 - TRBV7-2 - CASSLSDLNTEAFF TGTGCCAGCAGCTTATCTGACTTGAACACTGAAGCTTTCTTT
TRBJ1-4 once TRBV7-9 - CASSLGGGISEKLFF TGTGCCAGCAGCTTAGGGGGGGGGATAAGTGAAAAACTGTTTTTT
TRBJ2-3 - TRBV4-2 TRBD1 CASSQGQGGSTDTQYF TGTGCCAGCAGCCAAGGACAGGGGGGCAGCACAGATACGCAGTATTTT
TRBJ1-3 - TRBV5-4 - CASSPQTGKGNTIYF TGTGCCAGCAGCCCCCAGACGGGAAAGGGAAACACCATATATTTT
TRBJ1-6 once TRBV7-2 - CASSLVPGARSPLHF TGTGCCAGCAGCTTAGTTCCAGGGGCGCGGTCACCCCTCCACTTT
TRBJ2-3 - TRBV6-5 - CASGPGGRRTQYF TGTGCCAGCGGACCCGGCGGACGGAGGACGCAGTATTTT
TRBJ1-6 - TRBV6-1 - CASSVAEPNSPLHF TGTGCCAGCAGTGTCGCAGAACCAAATTCACCCCTCCACTTT
TRBJ2-1 - TRBV2 TRBD2 CASSISGGAYNEQFF TGTGCCAGCAGCATTAGCGGGGGGGCGTACAATGAGCAGTTCTTC
TRBJ2-1 - TRBV13 TRBD2 CASSSPRRGGANEQFF TGTGCCAGCAGCTCGCCCCGGCGCGGGGGGGCCAATGAGCAGTTCTTC
TRBJ2-5 once TRBV19 TRBD1 CASSQVRGLFQETQYF TGTGCCAGTAGTCAAGTCAGGGGGCTCTTCCAAGAGACCCAGTACTTC
TRBJ2-3 - TRBV15 TRBD2 CATSRDGRGDTQYF TGTGCCACCAGCAGAGATGGGAGGGGAGATACGCAGTATTTT
TRBJ2-3 - TRBV7-2 - CASSPQAGYRDTQYF TGTGCCAGCAGCCCCCAGGCGGGGTATAGAGATACGCAGTATTTT
TRBJ1-2 - TRBV7-9 - CASSLRGLDVPYGYTF TGTGCCAGCAGCTTACGAGGCTTAGACGTACCTTATGGCTACACCTTC
TRBJ1-6 - TRBV5-1 - CASRWADTYNSPLHF TGCGCCAGCAGGTGGGCAGACACCTATAATTCACCCCTCCACTTT
TRBJ2-7 - TRBV7-2 - CASSVDSYEQYF TGTGCCAGCAGCGTGGACAGCTACGAGCAGTACTTC